This record looks at one T cell receptor (beta chain) sequence and its context. The target antigen is unknown. This specimen belongs to a study of early stage breast cancer tumors. Turning to the study itself: Average read coverage per sample was 7.5 to 10-fold. Study findings and constraints: Unsorted bulk genomic DNA sequencing lacked pairing and functional marker data. Tumor and normal breast were distinguished via blood comparison in about 90% of the 16 patients. Enriched TCRB sequences shared across patients were mostly commonly generated sequences.

V lost 0 bases and J lost 8; bases outside the gene matches: 7. CDR1 is SGDLS and CDR2 is YYNGEE in the germline V gene. This CDR3 is built from 15 residues. The method was immunoSEQ multiplex PCR; TCRdb's version includes in-frame clones alone and lacks a portion of them. Found here are fewer than 50,000 clones, about 78% of them singletons; the top ten hold about 7.2%. The sample was blood. The sequence was obtained from a person aged 45-60 years with breast cancer. J is TRBJ2-1 and V is TRBV9; TRBD2 agrees at 8 bases. The CDR3, as DNA: TGTGCCAGCAGCGTAGGGGGGACTAGTGTCCATGAGCAGTTCTTC. As protein: CASSVGGTSVHEQFF.